This T cell receptor (beta chain) was recorded in a study of shared T cell receptors in the human thymus. Method: immunoSEQ multiplex PCR; TCRdb's copy keeps in-frame clones and lacks some. The sample contains about 380,000 clones, about 95% of which appear only once. Trimming shortened V by 5 bases and J by 2 bases, and 25 bases separated the two germline ends. This CDR3 spans 19 amino acids. Germline CDR1 reads SGHTA; CDR2 reads FQGNSA. The TCR was taken from a human donor. Sequenced material: thymocytes. The rearrangement joins TRBV7-2 to TRBJ1-5, with D maybe TRBD1 (6 bases). The CDR3 loop is CASSLDLPQGDIGNQPQHF. CDR3 DNA sequence: TGTGCCAGCAGCCTAGACCTACCACAGGGCGATATAGGCAATCAGCCCCAGCATTTT.